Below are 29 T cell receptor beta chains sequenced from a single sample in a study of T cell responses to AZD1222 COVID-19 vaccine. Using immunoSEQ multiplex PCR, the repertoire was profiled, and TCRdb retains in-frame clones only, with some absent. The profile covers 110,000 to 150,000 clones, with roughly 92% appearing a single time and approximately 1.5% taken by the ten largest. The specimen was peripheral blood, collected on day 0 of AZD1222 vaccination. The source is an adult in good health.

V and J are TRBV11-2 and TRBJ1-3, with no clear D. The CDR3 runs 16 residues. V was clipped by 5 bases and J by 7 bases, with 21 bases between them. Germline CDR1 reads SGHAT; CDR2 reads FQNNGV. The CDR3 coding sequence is TGTGCCAGCAGCCCCCGATGGGGTCTCGCGGCGAACACCATATATTTT. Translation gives CASSPRWGLAANTIYF.

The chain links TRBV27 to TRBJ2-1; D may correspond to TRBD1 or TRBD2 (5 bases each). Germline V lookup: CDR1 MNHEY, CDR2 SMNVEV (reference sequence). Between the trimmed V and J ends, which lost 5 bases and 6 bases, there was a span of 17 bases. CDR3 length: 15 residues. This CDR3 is CASSPLGDLGNEQFF. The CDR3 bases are TGTGCCAGCAGTCCCCTCGGGGACCTTGGCAATGAGCAGTTCTTC.

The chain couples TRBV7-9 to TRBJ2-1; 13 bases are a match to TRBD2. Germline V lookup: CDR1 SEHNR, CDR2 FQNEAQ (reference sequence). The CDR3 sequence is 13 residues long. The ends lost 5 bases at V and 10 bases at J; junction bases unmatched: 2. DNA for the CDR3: TGTGCCAGCAGCCTGGGACTAGCGGGGGAGCAGTTCTTC. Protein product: CASSLGLAGEQFF. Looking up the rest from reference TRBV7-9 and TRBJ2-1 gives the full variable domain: DTGVSQNPRHKITKRGQNVTFRCDPISEHNRLYWYRQTLGQGPEFLTYFQNEAQLEKSRLLSDRFSAERPKGSFSTLEIQRTEQGDSAMYLCASSLGLAGEQFFGPGTRLTVL.

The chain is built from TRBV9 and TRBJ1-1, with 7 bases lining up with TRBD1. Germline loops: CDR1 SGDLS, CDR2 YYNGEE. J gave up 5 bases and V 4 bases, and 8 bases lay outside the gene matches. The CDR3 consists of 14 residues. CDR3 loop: CASSPRGRGTEAFF. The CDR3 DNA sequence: TGTGCCAGCAGCCCGAGGGGGCGGGGGACTGAAGCTTTCTTT.

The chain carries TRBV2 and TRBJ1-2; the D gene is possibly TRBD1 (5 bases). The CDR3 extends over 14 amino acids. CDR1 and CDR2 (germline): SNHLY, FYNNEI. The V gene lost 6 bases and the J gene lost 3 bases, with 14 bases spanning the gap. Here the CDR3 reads CASSAGTVDYGYTF. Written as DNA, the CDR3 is TGTGCCAGCAGCGCCGGGACCGTCGACTATGGCTACACCTTC. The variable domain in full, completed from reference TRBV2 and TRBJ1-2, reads EPEVTQTPSHQVTQMGQEVILRCVPISNHLYFYWYRQILGQKVEFLVSFYNNEISEKSEIFDDQFSVERPDGSNFTLKIRSTKLEDSAMYFCASSAGTVDYGYTFGSGTRLTVV.

The CDR3 spells CASLEADSAHGYTF. CDR3 nucleotides: TGTGCCAGCTTGGAAGCAGACAGTGCGCATGGCTACACCTTC. This sequence joins TRBV28 and TRBJ1-2; D may be TRBD1 (5 bases). Germline lookup yields CDR1 MDHEN and CDR2 SYDVKM. This CDR3 comprises 14 residues. V shed 8 bases and J shed 6 bases, with 19 bases lying between them.

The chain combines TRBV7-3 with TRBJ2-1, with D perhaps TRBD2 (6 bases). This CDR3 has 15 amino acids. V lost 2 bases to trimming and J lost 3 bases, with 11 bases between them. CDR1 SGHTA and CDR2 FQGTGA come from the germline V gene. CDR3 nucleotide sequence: TGTGCCAGCAGCTTATCGGGCGGGAACTACAATGAGCAGTTCTTC. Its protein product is CASSLSGGNYNEQFF.

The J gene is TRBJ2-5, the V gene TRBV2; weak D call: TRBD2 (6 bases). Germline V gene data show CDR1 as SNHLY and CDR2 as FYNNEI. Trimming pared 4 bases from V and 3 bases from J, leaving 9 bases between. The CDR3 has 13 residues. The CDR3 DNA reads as TGTGCCAGCAGTGCGTGGGGGGAAGAGACCCAGTACTTC. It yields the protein CASSAWGEETQYF.

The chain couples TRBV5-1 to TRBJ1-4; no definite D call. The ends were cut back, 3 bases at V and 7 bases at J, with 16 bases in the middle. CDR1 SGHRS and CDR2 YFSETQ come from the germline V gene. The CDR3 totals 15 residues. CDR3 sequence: CASSSSSRNGEKLFF. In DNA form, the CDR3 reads TGCGCCAGCAGCTCAAGCTCCCGAAACGGTGAAAAACTGTTTTTT.

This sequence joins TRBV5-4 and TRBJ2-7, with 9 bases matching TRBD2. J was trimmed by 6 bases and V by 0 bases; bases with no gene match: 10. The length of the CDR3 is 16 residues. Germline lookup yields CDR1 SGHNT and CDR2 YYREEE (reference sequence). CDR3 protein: CASSLVAGGPSVEQYF. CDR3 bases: TGTGCCAGCAGCTTGGTTGCGGGAGGGCCTTCAGTCGAGCAGTACTTC.

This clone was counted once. CDR3 in DNA: TGTGCCAGCAGCTTGTTGGGATTAGCCCAGTTCTTC. Translated, it gives CASSLLGLAQFF. The chain couples TRBV5-6 to TRBJ2-1; D is ambiguous. Germline-derived CDR1 and CDR2 are SGHDT and YYEEEE. The CDR3 loop spans 12 amino acids. V dropped 1 base and J dropped 13 bases, with 12 bases sitting between them.

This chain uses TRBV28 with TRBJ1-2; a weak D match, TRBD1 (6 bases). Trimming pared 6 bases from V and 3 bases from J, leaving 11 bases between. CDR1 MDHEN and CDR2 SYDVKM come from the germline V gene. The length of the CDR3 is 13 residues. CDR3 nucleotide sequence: TGTGCCAGCAGACCTACAGGGTACTATGGCTACACCTTC. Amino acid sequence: CASRPTGYYGYTF.

CDR3 loop: CASSQTRETQYF. In nucleotides, the CDR3 is TGCGCCAGCAGCCAGACGCGAGAGACCCAGTACTTC. The genes are TRBV4-1 and TRBJ2-5; D is uncertain. This CDR3 is built from 12 residues. Trimming pared 3 bases from V and 4 bases from J, leaving 6 bases between. Germline V gene data show CDR1 as MGHRA and CDR2 as YSYEKL.

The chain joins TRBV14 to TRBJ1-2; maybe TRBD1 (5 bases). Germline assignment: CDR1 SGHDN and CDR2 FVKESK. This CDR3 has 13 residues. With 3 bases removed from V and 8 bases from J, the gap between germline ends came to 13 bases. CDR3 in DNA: TGTGCCAGCAGCCACGCGGTGGGGGACGGCTACACCTTC. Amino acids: CASSHAVGDGYTF.

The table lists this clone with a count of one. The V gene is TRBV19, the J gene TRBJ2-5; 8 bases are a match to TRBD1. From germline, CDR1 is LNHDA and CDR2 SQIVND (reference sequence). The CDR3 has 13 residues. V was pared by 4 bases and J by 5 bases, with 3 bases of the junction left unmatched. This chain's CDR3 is CASSNQGAETQYF. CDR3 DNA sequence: TGTGCCAGTAGTAATCAGGGGGCGGAGACCCAGTACTTC.

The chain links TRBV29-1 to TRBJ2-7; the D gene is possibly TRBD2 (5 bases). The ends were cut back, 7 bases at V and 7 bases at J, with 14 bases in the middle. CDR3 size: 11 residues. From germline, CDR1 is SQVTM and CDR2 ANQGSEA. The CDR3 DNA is TGCAGCGCCGATTCGGGGATTGAGCAGTACTTC. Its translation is CSADSGIEQYF.

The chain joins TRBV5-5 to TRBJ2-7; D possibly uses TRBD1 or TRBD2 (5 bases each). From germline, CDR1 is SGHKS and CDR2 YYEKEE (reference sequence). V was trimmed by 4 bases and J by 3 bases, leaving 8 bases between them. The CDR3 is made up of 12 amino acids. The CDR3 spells CASSGTLYEQYF. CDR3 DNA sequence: TGTGCCAGCAGCGGGACCCTCTACGAGCAGTACTTC.

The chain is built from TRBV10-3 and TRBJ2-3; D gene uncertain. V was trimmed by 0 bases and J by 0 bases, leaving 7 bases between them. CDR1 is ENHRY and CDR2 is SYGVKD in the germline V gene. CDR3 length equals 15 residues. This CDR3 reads CAISESSGSTDTQYF. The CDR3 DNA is TGTGCCATCAGTGAGTCGTCCGGGAGCACAGATACGCAGTATTTT.

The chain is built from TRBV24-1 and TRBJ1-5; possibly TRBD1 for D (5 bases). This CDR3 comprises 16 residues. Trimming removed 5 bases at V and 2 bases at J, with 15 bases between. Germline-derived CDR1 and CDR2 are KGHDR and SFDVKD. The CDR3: CATSGPRVGGNQPQHF. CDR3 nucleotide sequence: TGTGCCACCAGTGGCCCACGGGTGGGGGGCAATCAGCCCCAGCATTTT.

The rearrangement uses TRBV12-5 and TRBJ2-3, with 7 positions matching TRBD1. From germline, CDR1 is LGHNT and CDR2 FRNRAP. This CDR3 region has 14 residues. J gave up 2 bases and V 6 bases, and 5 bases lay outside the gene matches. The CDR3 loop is CASGPGQITDTQYF. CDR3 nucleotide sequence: TGTGCTAGTGGACCGGGACAGATCACAGATACGCAGTATTTT.

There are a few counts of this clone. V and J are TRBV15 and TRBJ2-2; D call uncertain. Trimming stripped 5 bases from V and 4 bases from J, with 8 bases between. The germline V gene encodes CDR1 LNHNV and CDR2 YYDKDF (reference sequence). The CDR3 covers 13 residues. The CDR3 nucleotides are TGTGCCACCAGCGTCATAAGCACCGGGGAGCTGTTTTTT. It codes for CATSVISTGELFF.

CDR3 nucleotide sequence: TGCGCCAGCAGCAGGAGTTTCGACTATGGCTACACCTTC. This codes for CASSRSFDYGYTF. The gene calls are TRBV4-1 and TRBJ1-2; unclear D gene. Germline loops: CDR1 MGHRA, CDR2 YSYEKL. Trimming removed 5 bases from V and 3 bases from J, with 10 bases in between. CDR3 length: 13 residues.

CDR3: CASSQGRDGPNTEAFF. The CDR3 bases are TGTGCCAGCAGCCAAGGCAGGGATGGACCAAACACTGAAGCTTTCTTT. This chain uses TRBV14 with TRBJ1-1; D may be TRBD1 (5 bases). The CDR3 is 16 residues long. V was trimmed by 1 base and J by 2 bases, leaving 14 bases between them. Germline CDR1 SGHDN, CDR2 FVKESK.

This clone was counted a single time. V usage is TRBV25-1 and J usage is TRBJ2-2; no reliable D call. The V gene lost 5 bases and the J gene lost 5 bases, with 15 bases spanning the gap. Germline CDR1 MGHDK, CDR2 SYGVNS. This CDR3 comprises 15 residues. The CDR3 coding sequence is TGTGCCAGCAGTCCGCGTCTTGAGAAGACCGGGGAGCTGTTTTTT. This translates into CASSPRLEKTGELFF.

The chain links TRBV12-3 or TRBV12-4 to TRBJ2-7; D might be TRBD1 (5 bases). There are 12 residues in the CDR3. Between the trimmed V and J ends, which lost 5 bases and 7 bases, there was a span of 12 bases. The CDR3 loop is CASSQKNREQYF. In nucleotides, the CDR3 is TGTGCCAGCAGTCAAAAAAACAGGGAGCAGTACTTC.

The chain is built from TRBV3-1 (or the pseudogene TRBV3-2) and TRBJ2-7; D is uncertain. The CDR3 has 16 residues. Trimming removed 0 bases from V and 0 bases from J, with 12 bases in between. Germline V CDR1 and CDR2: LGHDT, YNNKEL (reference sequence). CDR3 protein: CASSQDRRPYSYEQYF. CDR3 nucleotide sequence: TGTGCCAGCAGCCAAGATCGTCGGCCTTACTCCTACGAGCAGTACTTC.

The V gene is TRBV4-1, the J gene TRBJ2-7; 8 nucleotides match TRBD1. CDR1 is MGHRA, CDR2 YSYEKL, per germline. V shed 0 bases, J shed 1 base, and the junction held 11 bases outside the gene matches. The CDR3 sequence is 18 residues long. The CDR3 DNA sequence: TGCGCCAGCAGCCAAGATCTCGTCAGGGACAGGCGATCCTACGAGCAGTACTTC. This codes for CASSQDLVRDRRSYEQYF.

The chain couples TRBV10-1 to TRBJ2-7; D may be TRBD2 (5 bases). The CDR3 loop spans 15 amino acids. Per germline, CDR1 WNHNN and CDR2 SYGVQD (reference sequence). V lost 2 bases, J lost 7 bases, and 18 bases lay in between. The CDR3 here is CASSEGLTKMGEQYF. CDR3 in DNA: TGCGCCAGCAGTGAGGGACTGACAAAAATGGGGGAGCAGTACTTC.

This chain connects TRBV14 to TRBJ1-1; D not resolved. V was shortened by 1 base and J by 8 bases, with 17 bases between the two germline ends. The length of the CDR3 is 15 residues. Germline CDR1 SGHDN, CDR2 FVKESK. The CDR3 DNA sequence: TGTGCCAGCAGCCAAGTGACCGGGCGGCTTCAGGAAGCTTTCTTT. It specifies CASSQVTGRLQEAFF.